This T cell receptor (beta chain) was sequenced in a study of cytomegalovirus exposure and HLA in healthy donors. The PCR contained 60 Vbeta and 13 Jbeta primers. Assay: immunoSEQ multiplex PCR; the TCRdb copy retains only in-frame clones and omits some. In the table there are 90,000 to 140,000 clones, over 9.5% of which are singletons. Germline CDR1 SGHRS, CDR2 YFSETQ. V was trimmed by 0 bases and J by 10 bases, leaving 20 bases between them. There are 16 residues in the CDR3. The V gene is TRBV5-1, the J gene TRBJ2-1, with a tentative D call TRBD2 (6 bases). The TCR originated in a man aged 40-55 years in good health and CMV-seropositive. Sequenced sample: PBMCs. In DNA, the CDR3 is TGCGCCAGCAGCTTGGGGGCCGGGACTCACGGCGGGGAGCAGTTCTTC. This sequence encodes CASSLGAGTHGGEQFF.